The 9 T cell receptor beta chains below were found in one sample sequenced in a study of blood T cell repertoires in COVID-19. Produced via immunoSEQ multiplex PCR; TCRdb's table is partial and in-frame only. The data contain around 330,000 clones, around nine tenths of them singletons. Material for sequencing was PBMCs or T cells enriched from blood (not recorded which). All receptors derive from a man aged 60 to 75 who had recovered from COVID-19.

V usage is TRBV11-3 and J usage is TRBJ2-2; 11 nucleotides line up with TRBD2. After removal of 3 bases from V and 1 base from J, the junction contained 1 base not matched to a gene. The germline gives CDR1 SGHNT, CDR2 YENEEA. This CDR3 is built from 16 residues. The CDR3 nucleotides are TGTGCCAGCAGCTTTGGGACTAGCGGGAACACCGGGGAGCTGTTTTTT. Translating it yields CASSFGTSGNTGELFF.

This clone was counted a single time. The chain combines TRBV2 with TRBJ1-1, with no clear D. The ends were cut back, 6 bases at V and 3 bases at J, with 17 bases in the middle. The CDR3 loop spans 15 amino acids. The germline gives CDR1 SNHLY, CDR2 FYNNEI. CDR3 in amino acids: CASSAHPGMDTEAFF. The DNA of the CDR3 is TGTGCCAGCAGCGCCCATCCGGGGATGGACACTGAAGCTTTCTTT.

The CDR3 sequence: CAISGASRNEQFF. The CDR3 nucleotides read TGTGCCATCAGTGGGGCTAGCCGCAATGAGCAGTTCTTC. The chain carries TRBV10-3 and TRBJ2-1, with D maybe TRBD2 (5 bases). Deletions cut 4 bases from V and 6 bases from J, with 10 bases between. This CDR3 has 13 residues. Germline lookup yields CDR1 ENHRY and CDR2 SYGVKD.

In this sample, this clone turned up a few times. V usage is TRBV27 and J usage is TRBJ2-5; the match to TRBD2 covers 11 bases. Germline assignment: CDR1 MNHEY and CDR2 SMNVEV (reference sequence). The CDR3 runs to 20 residues. Losses at the gene ends were 6 bases for V and 2 bases for J; bases not matched to a gene: 20. The CDR3 loop reads CASSKKGLAGGHGVQETQYF. DNA of the CDR3: TGTGCCAGCAGCAAAAAGGGGCTAGCGGGAGGCCATGGGGTACAAGAGACCCAGTACTTC.

The chain employs TRBV2 and TRBJ2-1; TRBD1 aligns across 7 bases. The CDR3 is 15 amino acids. V shed 7 bases, J shed 3 bases, and the junction held 9 bases outside the gene matches. Germline V gene lookup returns CDR1 SNHLY and CDR2 FYNNEI. In DNA, the CDR3 is TGTGCCAGCATTTTCGGGACAGCAGACTACAATGAGCAGTTCTTC. Encoded protein: CASIFGTADYNEQFF. Full variable domain (missing parts from reference TRBV2 and TRBJ2-1): EPEVTQTPSHQVTQMGQEVILRCVPISNHLYFYWYRQILGQKVEFLVSFYNNEISEKSEIFDDQFSVERPDGSNFTLKIRSTKLEDSAMYFCASIFGTADYNEQFFGPGTRLTVL.

The V call is TRBV2, the J call TRBJ2-3, with 13 bases matching TRBD2. This CDR3 is built from 14 residues. The ends lost 8 bases at V and 4 bases at J; junction bases unmatched: 3. CDR1 and CDR2 (germline): SNHLY, FYNNEI. CDR3 nucleotides: TGTGCCAGCCGACTAGCGGGAGGTTCAGATACGCAGTATTTT. Residues: CASRLAGGSDTQYF.

The chain recombines TRBV6-6 with TRBJ1-6; 7 nucleotides agree with TRBD1. The CDR3 has 15 amino acids. V trimming: 2 bases; J trimming: 7 bases; junction bases outside the gene matches: 5. Germline CDR1 MNHNY, CDR2 SVGAGI (reference sequence). CDR3 bases: TGTGCCAGCAGTTACCACGACAGGGAGAATTCACCCCTCCACTTT. Its translation is CASSYHDRENSPLHF.

The chain couples TRBV5-8 to TRBJ2-3, with a possible D match to TRBD1 (5 bases). The ends were cut back, 4 bases at V and 2 bases at J, with 11 bases in the middle. Germline V CDR1 and CDR2: SGHTS, YDEGEE. This CDR3 has 14 residues. The CDR3 loop reads CASSTGRDTDTQYF. The CDR3 nucleotides are TGTGCCAGCAGCACCGGCAGGGACACAGATACGCAGTATTTT.

The DNA for the CDR3 is TGCGCCAGCAGTCGGGCTAGCGGGAGTAAAGAGACCCAGTACTTC. It specifies CASSRASGSKETQYF. This rearrangement joins TRBV5-1 to TRBJ2-5, with TRBD2 matching 10 bases. The germline gives CDR1 SGHRS, CDR2 YFSETQ. J gave up 3 bases and V 5 bases, and 7 bases lay outside the gene matches. The CDR3 totals 15 residues.